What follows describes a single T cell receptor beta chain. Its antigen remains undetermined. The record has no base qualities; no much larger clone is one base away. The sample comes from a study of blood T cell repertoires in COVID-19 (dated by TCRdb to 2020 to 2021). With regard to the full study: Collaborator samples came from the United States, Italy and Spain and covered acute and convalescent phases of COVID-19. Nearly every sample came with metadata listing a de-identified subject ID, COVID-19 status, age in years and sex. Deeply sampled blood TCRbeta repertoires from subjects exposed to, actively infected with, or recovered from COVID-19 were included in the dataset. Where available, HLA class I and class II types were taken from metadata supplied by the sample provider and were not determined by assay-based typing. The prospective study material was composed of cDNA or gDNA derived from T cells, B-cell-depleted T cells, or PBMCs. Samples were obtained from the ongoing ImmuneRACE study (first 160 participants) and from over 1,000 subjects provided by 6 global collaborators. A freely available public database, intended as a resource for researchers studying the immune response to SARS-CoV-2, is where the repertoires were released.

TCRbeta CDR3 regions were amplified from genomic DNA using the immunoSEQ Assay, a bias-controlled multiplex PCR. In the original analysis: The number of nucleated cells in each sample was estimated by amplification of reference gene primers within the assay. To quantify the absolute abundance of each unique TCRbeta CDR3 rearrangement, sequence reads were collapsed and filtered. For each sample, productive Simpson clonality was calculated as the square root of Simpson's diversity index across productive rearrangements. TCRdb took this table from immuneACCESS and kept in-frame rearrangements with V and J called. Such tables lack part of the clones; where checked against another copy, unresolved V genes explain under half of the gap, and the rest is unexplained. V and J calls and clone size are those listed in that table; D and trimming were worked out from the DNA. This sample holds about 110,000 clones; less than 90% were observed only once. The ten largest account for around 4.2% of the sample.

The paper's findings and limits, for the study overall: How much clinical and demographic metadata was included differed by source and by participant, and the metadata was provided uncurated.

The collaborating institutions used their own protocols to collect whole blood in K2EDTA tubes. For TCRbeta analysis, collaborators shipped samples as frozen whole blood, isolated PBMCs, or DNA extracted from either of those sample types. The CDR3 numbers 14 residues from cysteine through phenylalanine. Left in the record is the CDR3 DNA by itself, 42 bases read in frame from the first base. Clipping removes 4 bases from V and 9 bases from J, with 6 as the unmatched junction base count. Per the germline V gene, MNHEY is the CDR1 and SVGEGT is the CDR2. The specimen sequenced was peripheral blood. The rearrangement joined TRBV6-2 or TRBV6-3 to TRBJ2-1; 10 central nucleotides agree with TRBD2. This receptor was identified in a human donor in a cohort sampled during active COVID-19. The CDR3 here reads CASSSLAGALEQFF. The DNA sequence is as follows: TGTGCCAGCAGTTCCCTAGCGGGAGCTCTTGAGCAGTTCTTC.